The text below deals with one T cell receptor beta chain. A single base separates this from a much larger clone, so it may be a read error. These data come from a study of early T cells in non-severe SARS-CoV-2 infection. Individual cDNA molecules were tagged with unique molecular identifiers. A single record per CDR3 protein comes from TCRdb applying MiXCR to the 5' RACE reads. The data show over 55,000 distinct CDR3 sequences, roughly 12% seen once. In germline, CDR1 is SGHVS, CDR2 FNYEAQ. This CDR3 has 15 residues. The receptor was isolated from an adult who was a healthcare worker with PCR-confirmed SARS-CoV-2 infection or an uninfected control (not recorded which). The sequencing input was whole blood. The chain links TRBV7-6 to TRBJ2-6; D gene uncertain. As DNA, the CDR3 is TGTGCCAGCACCTTAGGGTCCCTAAGTCCCAACGTCCTGACTTTC. This gives the protein CASTLGSLSPNVLTF.